A single sample gave rise to the 13 T cell receptor beta chains below, sequenced in a study of beta chain features in type 1 diabetes. Of the isolated RNA, all was reverse transcribed, and so the sequenced material was expressed TCRB transcripts. Data came from immunoSEQ multiplex PCR; TCRdb stores just in-frame clones and leaves some out. Here the sample spans more than 300,000 clones, over 7% being singletons. Study-wide results and limits: Shortening of TCRB CDR3s, moderate but significant, appeared in all four CD4+ subsets of Type 1 diabetes patients.

Antigen specificity for these receptors is unknown. The sequencing input was central memory CD4+ T cells from blood. The receptor source for this set is a man younger than 40 with type 1 diabetes.

The V gene is TRBV7-7, the J gene TRBJ2-5; perhaps TRBD2 as D (6 bases). Germline loops: CDR1 SSHAT, CDR2 FNYEAQ (reference sequence). The CDR3 is 13 residues long. The CDR3, as DNA: TGTGCTAGCGCGGCGGGGCTTCAAGAGACCCAGTACTTC. Residues: CASAAGLQETQYF.

J is TRBJ2-7 and V is TRBV4-3, with a possible D match to TRBD2 (6 bases). With 3 bases removed from V and 6 bases from J, the gap between germline ends came to 12 bases. This CDR3 is built from 13 residues. Germline values: CDR1 LGHNA, CDR2 YSLEER. The CDR3 DNA reads TGCGCCAGCAGCCAGGTACTAGCTTCCGAGCAGTACTTC. Translating gives CASSQVLASEQYF.

The chain has TRBV28 and TRBJ1-2, with 7 bases lining up with TRBD1. CDR3 length: 13 amino acids. The V gene end was trimmed by 5 bases and the J gene end by 5 bases; junction bases not matched to a gene: 5. Germline assignment: CDR1 MDHEN and CDR2 SYDVKM. DNA of the CDR3: TGTGCCAGCAGTCCCGGGACAGTTTATGGCTACACCTTC. Protein sequence: CASSPGTVYGYTF.

The J gene is TRBJ2-5, the V gene TRBV11-2; 7 nucleotides align to TRBD1. Germline CDR1 reads SGHAT; CDR2 reads FQNNGV. Losses at the gene ends were 3 bases for V and 5 bases for J; bases not matched to a gene: 12. The CDR3 has 16 amino acids. In nucleotides, the CDR3 is TGTGCCAGCAGCTTGGGTTCGGCAGGGGGTCGGGAGACCCAGTACTTC. Its protein is CASSLGSAGGRETQYF.

The V and J genes are TRBV9 and TRBJ2-3; D perhaps matches TRBD1 (6 bases). This CDR3 has 16 residues. Trimming shortened V by 4 bases and J by 0 bases, and 15 bases separated the two germline ends. The germline CDR1 and CDR2 sequences are SGDLS and YYNGEE. The CDR3, as DNA: TGTGCCAGCAGCCCAGGGGACGGTCTAAGCACAGATACGCAGTATTTT. Its protein product is CASSPGDGLSTDTQYF. Full variable domain (remainder filled in from reference TRBV9 and TRBJ2-3): DSGVTQTPKHLITATGQRVTLRCSPRSGDLSVYWYQQSLDQGLQFLIQYYNGEERAKGNILERFSAQQFPDLHSELNLSSLELGDSALYFCASSPGDGLSTDTQYFGPGTRLTVL.

This clone came up a few times. V is TRBV2 and J is TRBJ1-6, with TRBD1 matching 7 bases. CDR3 length: 15 amino acids. The germline V gene has CDR1 SNHLY and CDR2 FYNNEI. V lost 6 bases to trimming and J lost 7 bases; unmatched junction nucleotides: 9. CDR3 region: CASSRQRTGNSPLHF. The CDR3 DNA reads as TGTGCCAGCAGCCGCCAAAGGACAGGAAATTCACCCCTCCACTTT.

This rearrangement joins TRBV15 to TRBJ2-1, with D tentatively TRBD2 (6 bases). Germline values: CDR1 LNHNV, CDR2 YYDKDF (reference sequence). With 5 bases removed from V and 0 bases from J, the gap between germline ends came to 11 bases. The length of the CDR3 is 15 residues. Here the CDR3 reads CATSPSASSYNEQFF. CDR3 coding DNA: TGTGCCACCAGCCCTAGCGCGAGCTCCTACAATGAGCAGTTCTTC.

This clone was seen ten or more times. This CDR3 reads CAISGGLALYNEQFF. Here the CDR3 DNA reads TGTGCCATCAGTGGGGGACTAGCACTCTACAATGAGCAGTTCTTC. V gene TRBV10-3 combines with J gene TRBJ2-1, with TRBD2 identical over 9 bases. CDR3 length: 15 amino acids. Germline V gives CDR1 ENHRY, CDR2 SYGVKD. With V trimmed by 4 bases and J by 3 bases, 4 bases remained unmatched.

This clone was observed a few times. V and J are TRBV29-1 and TRBJ1-1, with 8 nucleotides matching TRBD1. V trimming: 5 bases; J trimming: 0 bases; junction bases outside the gene matches: 2. Germline V gene data show CDR1 as SQVTM and CDR2 as ANQGSEA. This CDR3 region has 13 residues. CDR3 amino acids: CSVQDRVNTEAFF. The CDR3 DNA is TGCAGCGTTCAGGACAGGGTGAACACTGAAGCTTTCTTT. The full variable domain, with the rest looked up from reference TRBV29-1 and TRBJ1-1, is SAVISQKPSRDICQRGTSLTIQCQVDSQVTMMFWYRQQPGQSLTLIATANQGSEATYESGFVIDKFPISRPNLTFSTLTVSNMSPEDSSIYLCSVQDRVNTEAFFGQGTRLTVV.

The rearrangement uses TRBV7-6 and TRBJ2-7, with 8 bases lining up with TRBD1. Trimming took 0 bases from V and 1 from J; bases not matched to a gene: 2. This CDR3 comprises 15 residues. Germline-derived CDR1 and CDR2 are SGHVS and FNYEAQ. CDR3 protein: CASSLAGTGSYEQYF. CDR3 in DNA: TGTGCCAGCAGCTTAGCCGGGACAGGATCCTACGAGCAGTACTTC.

The table lists this clone with a few counts. The gene calls are TRBV2 and TRBJ2-6; D not certain. This CDR3 contains 12 residues. CDR1 SNHLY and CDR2 FYNNEI come from the germline V gene. V was pared by 5 bases and J by 6 bases, with 5 bases between. CDR3 in DNA: TGTGCCAGCAGTCTCGAGGCCAACGTCCTGACTTTC. It encodes CASSLEANVLTF.

The J gene is TRBJ2-7, the V gene TRBV6-5, with TRBD1 as a possible D gene (6 bases). The CDR3 is 14 residues long. V was clipped by 6 bases and J by 3 bases, with 15 bases between them. Germline V gives CDR1 MNHEY, CDR2 SVGAGI. The CDR3 DNA reads as TGTGCCAGCAGCAGACAGGTTACCGACTACGAGCAGTACTTC. Translation gives CASSRQVTDYEQYF.

The sample holds a few counts of this clone. This chain connects TRBV6-5 to TRBJ2-1; 10 positions match TRBD1. Losses at the gene ends were 6 bases for V and 5 bases for J; bases not matched to a gene: 7. The CDR3 consists of 15 residues. Germline assignment: CDR1 MNHEY and CDR2 SVGAGI. As DNA, the CDR3 is TGTGCCAGCAGCCCTGCGGACAGGGGGAACAATGAGCAGTTCTTC. Amino acid sequence: CASSPADRGNNEQFF.